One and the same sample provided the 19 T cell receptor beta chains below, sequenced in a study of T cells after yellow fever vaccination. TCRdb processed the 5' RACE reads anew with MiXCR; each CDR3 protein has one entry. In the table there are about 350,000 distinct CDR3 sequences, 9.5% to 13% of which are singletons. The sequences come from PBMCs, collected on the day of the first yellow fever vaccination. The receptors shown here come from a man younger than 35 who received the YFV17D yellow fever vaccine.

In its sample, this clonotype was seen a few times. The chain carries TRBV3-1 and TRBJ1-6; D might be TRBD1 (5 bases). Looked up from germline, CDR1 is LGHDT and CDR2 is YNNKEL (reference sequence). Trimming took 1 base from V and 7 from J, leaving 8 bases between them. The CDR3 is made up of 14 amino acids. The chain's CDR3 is CASSQARQNSPLHF. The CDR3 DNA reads TGTGCCAGCAGCCAAGCCCGACAGAATTCACCCCTCCACTTT.

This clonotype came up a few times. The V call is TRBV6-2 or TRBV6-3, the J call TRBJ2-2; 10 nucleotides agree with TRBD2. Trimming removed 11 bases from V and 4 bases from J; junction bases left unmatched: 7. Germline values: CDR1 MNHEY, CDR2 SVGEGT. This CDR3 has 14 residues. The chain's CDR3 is CACGTSAITGELFF. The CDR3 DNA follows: TGTGCCTGCGGGACTAGCGCAATCACCGGGGAGCTGTTTTTT.

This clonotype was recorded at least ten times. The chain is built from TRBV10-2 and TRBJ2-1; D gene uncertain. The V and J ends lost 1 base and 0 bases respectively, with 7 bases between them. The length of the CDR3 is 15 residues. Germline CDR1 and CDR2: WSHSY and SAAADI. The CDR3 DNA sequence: TGCGCCAGCAGTGAGTATATCCACTCCTACAATGAGCAGTTCTTC. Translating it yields CASSEYIHSYNEQFF.

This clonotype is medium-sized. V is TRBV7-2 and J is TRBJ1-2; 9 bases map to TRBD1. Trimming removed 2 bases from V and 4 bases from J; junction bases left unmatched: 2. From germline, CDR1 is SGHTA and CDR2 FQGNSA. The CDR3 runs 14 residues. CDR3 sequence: CASSLPTGGYGYTF. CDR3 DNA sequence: TGTGCCAGCAGCTTACCGACAGGGGGCTATGGCTACACCTTC.

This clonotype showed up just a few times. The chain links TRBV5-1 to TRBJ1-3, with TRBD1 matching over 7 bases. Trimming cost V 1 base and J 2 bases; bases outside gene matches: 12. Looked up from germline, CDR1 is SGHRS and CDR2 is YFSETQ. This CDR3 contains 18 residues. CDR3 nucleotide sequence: TGCGCCAGCAGCTTGTTTTCTGGCAGGGGGGCTCCTGGAAACACCATATATTTT. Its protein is CASSLFSGRGAPGNTIYF.

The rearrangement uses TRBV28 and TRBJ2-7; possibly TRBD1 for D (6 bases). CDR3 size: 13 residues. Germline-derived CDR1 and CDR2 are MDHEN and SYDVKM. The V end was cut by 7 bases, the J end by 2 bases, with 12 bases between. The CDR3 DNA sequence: TGTGCCAGCACCGAGACAGGCACCTACGAGCAGTACGTC. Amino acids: CASTETGTYEQYV.

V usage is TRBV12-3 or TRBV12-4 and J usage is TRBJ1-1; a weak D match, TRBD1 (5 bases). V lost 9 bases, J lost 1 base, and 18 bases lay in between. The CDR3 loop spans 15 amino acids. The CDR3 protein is CASFAGEEWNTEAFF. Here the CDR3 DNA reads TGTGCCAGTTTTGCGGGGGAAGAATGGAACACTGAAGCTTTCTTT.

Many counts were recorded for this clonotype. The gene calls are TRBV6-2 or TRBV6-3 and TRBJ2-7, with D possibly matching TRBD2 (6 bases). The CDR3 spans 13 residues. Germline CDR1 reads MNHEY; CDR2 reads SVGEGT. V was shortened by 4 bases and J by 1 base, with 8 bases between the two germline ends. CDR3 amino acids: CASSLGLSYEQYV. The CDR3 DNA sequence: TGTGCCAGCAGTTTGGGACTTTCCTACGAGCAGTACGTC.

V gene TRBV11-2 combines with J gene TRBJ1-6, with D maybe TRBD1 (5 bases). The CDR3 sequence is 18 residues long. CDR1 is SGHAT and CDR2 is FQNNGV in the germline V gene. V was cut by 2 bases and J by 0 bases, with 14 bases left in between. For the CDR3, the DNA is TGTGCCAGCAGCTTACGACCGGGACCGAGCTCCTATAATTCACCCCTCCACTTT. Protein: CASSLRPGPSSYNSPLHF.

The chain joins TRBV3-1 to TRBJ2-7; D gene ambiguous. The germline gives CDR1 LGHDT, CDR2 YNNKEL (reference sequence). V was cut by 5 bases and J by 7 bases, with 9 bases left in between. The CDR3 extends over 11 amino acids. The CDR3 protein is CASSSEIEQYF. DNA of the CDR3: TGTGCCAGCAGCTCCGAGATTGAGCAGTACTTC.

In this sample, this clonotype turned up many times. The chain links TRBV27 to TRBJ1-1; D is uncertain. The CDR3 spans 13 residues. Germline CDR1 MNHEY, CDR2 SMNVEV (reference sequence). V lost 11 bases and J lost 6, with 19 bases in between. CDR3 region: CAAARVAGSEAFF. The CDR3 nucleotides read TGTGCCGCCGCTCGGGTCGCGGGCTCTGAAGCTTTCTTT.

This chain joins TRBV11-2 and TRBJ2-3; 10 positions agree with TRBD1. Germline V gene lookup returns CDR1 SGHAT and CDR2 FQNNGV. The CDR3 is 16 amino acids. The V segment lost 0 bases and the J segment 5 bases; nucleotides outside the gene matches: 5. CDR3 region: CASSLDLGTGVDTQYF. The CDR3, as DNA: TGTGCCAGCAGCTTAGATCTCGGGACAGGGGTAGATACGCAGTATTTT.

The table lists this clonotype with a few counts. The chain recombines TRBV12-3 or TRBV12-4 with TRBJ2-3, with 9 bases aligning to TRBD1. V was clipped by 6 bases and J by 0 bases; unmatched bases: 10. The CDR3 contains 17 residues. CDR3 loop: CASSRDRAMTSTDTQYF. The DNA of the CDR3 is TGTGCCAGCAGCCGGGACAGGGCCATGACTAGCACAGATACGCAGTATTTT.

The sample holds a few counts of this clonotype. In nucleotides, the CDR3 is TGTGCCATCAGGGGACAGGGGTCTCGCGAGCAGTACGTC. It encodes CAIRGQGSREQYV. The chain combines TRBV10-3 with TRBJ2-7; 10 nucleotides agree with TRBD1. Trimming at V came to 6 bases and at J to 6 bases, leaving 5 bases not matched to a gene. This CDR3 contains 13 residues. The germline V gene encodes CDR1 ENHRY and CDR2 SYGVKD.

The CDR3 sequence is CASSLVPQTNEKLFF. CDR3 in DNA: TGTGCCAGCAGCTTAGTTCCGCAAACTAATGAAAAACTGTTTTTT. The chain couples TRBV7-2 to TRBJ1-4; D gene uncertain. V lost 1 base, J lost 1 base, and 7 bases lay in between. Germline V gene data show CDR1 as SGHTA and CDR2 as FQGNSA. The CDR3 spans 15 residues.

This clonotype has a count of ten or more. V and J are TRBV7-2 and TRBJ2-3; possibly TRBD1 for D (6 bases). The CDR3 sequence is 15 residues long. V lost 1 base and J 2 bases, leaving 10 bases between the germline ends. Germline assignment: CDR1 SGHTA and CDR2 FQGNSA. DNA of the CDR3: TGTGCCAGCAGCTTAGGGGGGCAGAACACAGATACGCAGTATTTT. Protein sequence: CASSLGGQNTDTQYF.

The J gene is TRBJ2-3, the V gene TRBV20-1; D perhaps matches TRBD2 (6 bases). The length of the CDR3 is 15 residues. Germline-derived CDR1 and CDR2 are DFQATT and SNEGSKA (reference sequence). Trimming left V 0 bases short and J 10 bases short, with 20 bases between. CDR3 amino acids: CSARDVLSGLSAQYF. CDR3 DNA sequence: TGCAGTGCTAGAGATGTCCTTAGCGGCCTTAGTGCGCAGTATTTT.

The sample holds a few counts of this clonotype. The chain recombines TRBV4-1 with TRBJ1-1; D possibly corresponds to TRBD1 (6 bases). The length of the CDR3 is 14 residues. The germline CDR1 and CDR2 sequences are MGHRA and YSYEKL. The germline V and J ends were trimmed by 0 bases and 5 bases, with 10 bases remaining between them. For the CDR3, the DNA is TGCGCCAGCAGCCAAGATTCAGGGGAAACTGAAGCTTTCTTT. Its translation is CASSQDSGETEAFF.

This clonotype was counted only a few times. CDR3 in DNA: TGTGCCAGCAGCTGGCGGGGGCACACCGGGGAGCTGTTTTTT. It translates to CASSWRGHTGELFF. The chain recombines TRBV7-9 with TRBJ2-2; D possibly corresponds to TRBD2 (7 bases). CDR3 length: 14 residues. Trimming removed 4 bases at V and 3 bases at J, with 9 bases between. Per the germline V gene, CDR1 is SEHNR and CDR2 is FQNEAQ (reference sequence).